The 3 T cell receptor beta chains below come from one sample, sequenced in a study of shared clonotypes between healthy human individuals. The table came from immunoSEQ multiplex PCR; TCRdb's copy has only in-frame clones and leaves some out. Altogether 1.4 million to 1.5 million clones are present, 95% to 97% being singletons, with the ten largest covering over 1%. The sequenced sample was naive CD4+ T cells sorted from blood. Subset specified: CD45RA+ positively selected. Receptors originate from a man aged 25 to 40 in good health.

About this clone itself: The identical CDR3 is also encoded by other nucleotide sequences in the sample. The chain recombines TRBV19 with TRBJ1-1; D might be TRBD1 (5 bases). Trimming pared 3 bases from V and 1 base from J, leaving 6 bases between. Germline CDR1 LNHDA, CDR2 SQIVND (reference sequence). There are 13 residues in the CDR3. CDR3 loop: CASSIGANTEAFF. The CDR3 nucleotides are TGTGCCAGTAGTATCGGGGCGAACACTGAAGCTTTCTTT.

J is TRBJ2-7 and V is TRBV2, with D perhaps matching TRBD2 (5 bases). Deletions cut 2 bases from V and 7 bases from J, with 15 bases between. This CDR3 is built from 14 residues. Germline CDR1 and CDR2: SNHLY and FYNNEI. The CDR3 coding sequence is TGTGCCAGCAGTGAAACGGGCCTAGCCGGGGAGCAGTACTTC. This gives the protein CASSETGLAGEQYF.

The V and J genes are TRBV18 and TRBJ2-5; TRBD2 aligns across 10 bases. This CDR3 has 16 amino acids. CDR1 and CDR2 from the germline V gene are KGHSH and LQKENI. Losses at the gene ends were 2 bases for V and 1 base for J; bases not matched to a gene: 4. The CDR3 DNA reads as TGTGCCAGCTCACCAGTCACTAGCGGGGCCCAAGAGACCCAGTACTTC. Translated: CASSPVTSGAQETQYF.